The next 25 T cell receptor beta chains were all read from a single sample in a study of blood T cells in healthy people across ages. A sample-barcoded 5' primer and a J-beta primer mix were used in a second PCR of roughly 6 to 11 cycles. TCRdb itself ran the 5' RACE reads through MiXCR, one entry per CDR3 protein. The sample records about 780,000 distinct CDR3 sequences, 46% being singletons. The sequenced sample consisted of blood. The receptors shown here come from a man older than 75 in good health.

Turning to this clonotype: The germline gene is not matched at one end of the junction; a read error may be the cause. This chain joins TRBV12-3 or TRBV12-4 and TRBJ2-3, with D possibly TRBD2 on 5 matching bases. The CDR3 is made up of 14 amino acids. The CDR3 sequence: CASSLRSSTDMQYF. In DNA form, the CDR3 reads TGTGCCAGCAGTTTACGGTCTAGCACAGATATGCAGTATTTT.

This clonotype appeared a few times. The chain joins TRBV7-2 to TRBJ2-1, with D possibly being TRBD2 (6 bases). Trimming removed 3 bases at V and 0 bases at J, with 9 bases between. Germline CDR1 and CDR2: SGHTA and FQGNSA. There are 15 residues in the CDR3. CDR3 region: CASSFRDSSYNEQFF. The CDR3 region has the DNA TGTGCCAGCAGCTTCCGGGACTCCTCCTACAATGAGCAGTTCTTC.

V and J are TRBV7-2 and TRBJ2-7, with 7 positions matching TRBD1. CDR3 length: 15 amino acids. V lost 5 bases and J lost 4; bases outside the gene matches: 11. CDR1 is SGHTA, CDR2 FQGNSA, per germline. CDR3 in DNA: TGTGCCAGCAGCGCCCGTGGGACAGTGAAGTACGAGCAGTACTTC. Its translation: CASSARGTVKYEQYF. Supplemented by reference TRBV7-2 and TRBJ2-7, the full variable domain reads GAGVSQSPSNKVTEKGKDVELRCDPISGHTALYWYRQSLGQGLEFLIYFQGNSAPDKSGLPSDRFSAERTGGSVSTLTIQRTQQEDSAVYLCASSARGTVKYEQYFGPGTRLTVT.

This chain links TRBV5-6 with TRBJ2-5, with 7 bases fitting TRBD1. The J call could be wrong; TRBJ2-7 is a better fit for the DNA end. Germline V gene sequence: CDR1 SGHDT, CDR2 YYEEEE. CDR3 size: 15 residues. CDR3 loop: CASSLETGSGNEQYF. The CDR3 DNA reads as TGTGCCAGCAGCTTGGAGACAGGGTCGGGCAACGAGCAGTACTTC.

CDR3 DNA: TGTGCCAGCAGCCCGGTCGACAGGGTGCGGGAGACCCAGTACTTC. Amino acids: CASSPVDRVRETQYF. V and J are TRBV21-1 and TRBJ2-5; the table's TRBD1 call for D was not verified on the DNA. TRBV21-1 is designated a pseudogene. CDR3 length: 15 amino acids.

This chain connects TRBV29-1 to TRBJ2-7; TRBD2 matches 8 bases. Germline V lookup: CDR1 SQVTM, CDR2 ANQGSEA. Germline trimming cut 5 bases from V and 6 bases from J; bases unmatched to any gene: 15. The CDR3 spans 15 residues. CDR3 in amino acids: CSVTRGSGRSREQYF. CDR3 nucleotides: TGCAGCGTTACACGCGGGAGCGGGAGATCCCGCGAGCAGTACTTC.

The chain is built from TRBV7-2 and TRBJ2-4, with TRBD2 matching 11 bases. Gene TRBJ2-7 matches the end of the DNA better, so the J call may be wrong. There are 18 residues in the CDR3. Per germline, CDR1 SGHTA and CDR2 FQGNSA. CDR3 sequence: CASSPGPIAGGPAYEQYF. The CDR3 DNA follows: TGTGCCAGCAGCCCAGGTCCTATAGCGGGAGGGCCCGCCTACGAGCAGTACTTC.

The chain is built from TRBV7-2 and TRBJ2-2, with a weak D call TRBD1 (6 bases). The CDR3 totals 15 residues. V was shortened by 3 bases and J by 3 bases, with 11 bases between the two germline ends. Germline values: CDR1 SGHTA, CDR2 FQGNSA. The CDR3 spells CASSLRRQDTGELFF. As DNA, the CDR3 is TGTGCCAGCAGCTTGCGCCGACAGGACACCGGGGAGCTGTTTTTT.

The chain employs TRBV2 and TRBJ1-5; D might be TRBD1 (5 bases). The V gene's germline CDR1 is SNHLY and CDR2 FYNNEI. CDR3 length: 14 amino acids. The ends were cut back, 8 bases at V and 5 bases at J, with 16 bases in the middle. CDR3 amino acids: CASALTATDQPQHF. Written as DNA, the CDR3 is TGTGCCAGCGCCCTGACAGCAACCGATCAGCCCCAGCATTTT.

This clonotype showed up just once. The chain combines TRBV7-2 with TRBJ2-7, with 7 bases that match TRBD1. Germline V gene sequence: CDR1 SGHTA, CDR2 FQGNSA. V shed 6 bases, J shed 2 bases, and the junction held 7 bases outside the gene matches. This CDR3 contains 14 residues. CDR3 coding DNA: TGTGCCAGCAGAGACAGGGTGCCGACCTACGAGCAGTACTTC. Its protein is CASRDRVPTYEQYF.

The J gene is TRBJ2-4, the V gene TRBV19; D not certain. V lost 9 bases, J lost 1 base, and 22 bases lay in between. The CDR3 spans 17 residues. Germline V lookup: CDR1 LNHDA, CDR2 SQIVND (reference sequence). DNA for the CDR3: TGTGCCAGAAAGGCGGTTGGCTCCTCAAGGGCCAAAAACATTCAGTACTTC. Its protein is CARKAVGSSRAKNIQYF.

This clonotype has a handful of counts. CDR3 DNA sequence: TGTGCCAGCAGCTTAGGTTTAGGGAAGTGGCAAGAGACCCAGTACTTC. Protein product: CASSLGLGKWQETQYF. This chain links TRBV7-2 with TRBJ2-5; D remains unclear. The CDR3 runs 16 residues. CDR1 is SGHTA and CDR2 is FQGNSA in the germline V gene. Trimming stripped 1 base from V and 2 bases from J, with 14 bases between.

The V gene is TRBV6-2 or TRBV6-3, the J gene TRBJ2-1, with 9 positions matching TRBD1. J gave up 10 bases and V 6 bases, and 7 bases lay outside the gene matches. Germline V gives CDR1 MNHEY, CDR2 SVGEGT. This CDR3 region has 13 residues. CDR3 nucleotides: TGTGCCAGCAGCCTGGACAGGGGTGGCGAGCAGTTCTTC. This gives the protein CASSLDRGGEQFF.

This clonotype was observed many times. CDR3 loop: CSVGQEVYEQYF. CDR3 bases: TGCAGCGTTGGACAGGAGGTGTACGAGCAGTACTTC. The gene calls are TRBV29-1 and TRBJ2-7, with D maybe TRBD1 (6 bases). CDR1 and CDR2 (germline): SQVTM, ANQGSEA. There are 12 residues in the CDR3. V was cut by 4 bases and J by 4 bases, with 11 bases left in between.

This clonotype was seen only once. This chain links TRBV20-1 with TRBJ2-1; D uncertain. V lost 3 bases, J lost 10 bases, and 4 bases lay in between. The CDR3 runs 9 residues. Germline V lookup: CDR1 DFQATT, CDR2 SNEGSKA (reference sequence). This CDR3 is CSASEEQFF. The CDR3 DNA follows: TGCAGTGCTAGTGAAGAGCAGTTCTTC.

Note on this clonotype: The conserved final phenylalanine or tryptophan is absent from the CDR3, which likely points to a read error. The limits of the CDR3 on the DNA are not certain, so only TCRdb's listed CDR3 is given. The chain employs TRBV6-1 and TRBJ1-1; no DNA check was done on the table's D call, TRBD1. The CDR3 spans 14 residues, counting both ends. The germline V gene has CDR1 MNHNS and CDR2 SASEGT. The CDR3 reads CASSLGQENTEPFV.

The chain has TRBV7-6 and TRBJ2-4, with D possibly being TRBD1 (6 bases). TRBJ2-7 matches the DNA end more closely, so the J call is doubtful. The length of the CDR3 is 13 residues. The V gene's germline CDR1 is SGHVS and CDR2 FNYEAQ. CDR3 sequence: CASSRTGPNEQYF. The DNA for the CDR3 is TGTGCCAGCAGCCGAACAGGGCCCAACGAGCAGTACTTC.

This sequence joins TRBV29-1 and TRBJ2-3; 10 nucleotides agree with TRBD1. This CDR3 is built from 19 residues. With V trimmed by 6 bases and J by 4 bases, 22 bases remained unmatched. In germline, CDR1 is SQVTM, CDR2 ANQGSEA. The CDR3 bases are TGCAGCGTCGCACGAGCAACCGGGACAGGGGATTCCCCCGCAGATACGCAGTATTTT. It encodes CSVARATGTGDSPADTQYF.

This clonotype was seen a handful of times. V is TRBV10-3 and J is TRBJ2-6; TRBD2 might be the D (7 bases). V lost 4 bases and J lost 2, with 21 bases in between. The CDR3 is made up of 19 amino acids. Per germline, CDR1 ENHRY and CDR2 SYGVKD. The CDR3: CAISGPLGGGRPGANVLTF. The DNA for the CDR3 is TGTGCCATCAGTGGGCCTCTGGGAGGGGGGAGACCTGGGGCCAACGTCCTGACTTTC.

A few counts support this clonotype. V gene TRBV27 combines with J gene TRBJ2-7; D ambiguous. Trimming stripped 2 bases from V and 3 bases from J, with 8 bases between. Germline V lookup: CDR1 MNHEY, CDR2 SMNVEV (reference sequence). The CDR3 is made up of 13 amino acids. The CDR3 DNA follows: TGTGCCAGCAGTTTAGCCGGTAACTACGAGCAGTACTTC. This encodes CASSLAGNYEQYF.

The chain recombines TRBV6-2 or TRBV6-3 with TRBJ2-7; TRBD2 might be the D (6 bases). Germline V CDR1 and CDR2: MNHEY, SVGEGT. V gave up 0 bases and J gave up 0 bases, with 15 bases separating them. The CDR3 has 17 amino acids. CDR3 in DNA: TGTGCCAGCAGTTACTCGAGACGGGGGAAGGGCTCCTACGAGCAGTACTTC. Amino acids: CASSYSRRGKGSYEQYF.

The table lists this clonotype with many counts. V gene TRBV7-2 combines with J gene TRBJ1-2, with a tentative D call TRBD1 (6 bases). The CDR3 is 15 residues long. Trimming cost V 4 bases and J 2 bases, with 14 bases left between them. Germline V gene lookup returns CDR1 SGHTA and CDR2 FQGNSA. The CDR3 sequence: CASSSPGQPNYGYTF. For the CDR3, the DNA is TGTGCCAGCAGCTCTCCGGGACAACCGAACTATGGCTACACCTTC. Complete variable domain (other parts from reference TRBV7-2 and TRBJ1-2): GAGVSQSPSNKVTEKGKDVELRCDPISGHTALYWYRQSLGQGLEFLIYFQGNSAPDKSGLPSDRFSAERTGGSVSTLTIQRTQQEDSAVYLCASSSPGQPNYGYTFGSGTRLTVV.

The J gene is TRBJ2-7, the V gene TRBV7-9; D ambiguous. The CDR3 totals 14 residues. Germline V lookup: CDR1 SEHNR, CDR2 FQNEAQ (reference sequence). V shed 8 bases and J shed 1 base, with 15 bases lying between them. The CDR3 bases are TGTGCCAGCGGAGATACCGGACGGTCCTACGAGCAGTACTTC. Its protein product is CASGDTGRSYEQYF.

This chain joins TRBV4-2 and TRBJ2-5, with a tentative D call TRBD1 (5 bases). The J call is in doubt because the DNA end fits TRBJ2-1 better. The CDR3 covers 13 residues. The germline V gene encodes CDR1 LGHNA and CDR2 YNFKEQ. The CDR3 DNA follows: TGTGCCAGCAGTAAAGTGGGGCAAGAGACCCAGTTCTTC. This gives the protein CASSKVGQETQFF.

This clonotype appeared a single time. The junction does not match germline at one end; this may be a read error. The V call is TRBV18, the J call TRBJ2-3; 9 bases align to TRBD2. Per germline, CDR1 KGHSH and CDR2 LQKENI. CDR3 length: 16 amino acids. The CDR3 region is CACSPLRLAATDTQYF. In nucleotides, the CDR3 is TGTGCCTGCTCACCACTTCGACTAGCGGCTACAGATACGCAGTATTTT.